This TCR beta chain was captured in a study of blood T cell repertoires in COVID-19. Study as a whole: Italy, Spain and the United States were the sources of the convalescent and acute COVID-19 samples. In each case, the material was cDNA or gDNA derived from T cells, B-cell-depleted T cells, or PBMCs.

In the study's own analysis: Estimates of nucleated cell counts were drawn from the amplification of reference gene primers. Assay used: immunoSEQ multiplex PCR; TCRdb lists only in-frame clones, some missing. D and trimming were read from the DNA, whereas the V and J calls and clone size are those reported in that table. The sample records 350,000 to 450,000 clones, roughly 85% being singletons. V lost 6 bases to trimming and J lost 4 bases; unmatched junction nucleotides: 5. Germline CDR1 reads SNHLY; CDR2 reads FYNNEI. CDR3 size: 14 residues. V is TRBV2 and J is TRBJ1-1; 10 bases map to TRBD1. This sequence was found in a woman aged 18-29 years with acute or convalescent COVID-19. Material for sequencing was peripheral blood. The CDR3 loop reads CASRGQGRGTEAFF. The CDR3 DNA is TGTGCCAGCAGGGGACAGGGGAGGGGCACTGAAGCTTTCTTT.